Described below is a single T cell receptor beta chain sequence and its context. Which antigen it targets is not known. Base qualities are not at hand, and no much larger clone is one base apart. This entry comes from a study of response to subunit inactivated influenza vaccine (dated by TCRdb to 2016 to 2019). For context, the study as a whole: Deep quantitative profiling of the T cell receptor repertoire was used in the study to follow responses to a trivalent subunit inactivated influenza vaccine.

The protocol used for the library was RT-PCR. TCRdb names Illumina HiSeq 2500 as the instrument used. Through fastp at Q25 and MiXCR, TCRdb rebuilt clones from the public reads, retaining in-frame beta chains. Merged by CDR3 protein, the rows form single entries marked with the most common genes and DNA. The sample table records 530,000 or so distinct CDR3 sequences; about 25% of these occur just once. 1.9% of the sample goes to the ten largest clones. The investigation overall reported the following: According to the authors, only a limited number of new T cells may be recruited by each seasonal influenza vaccination.

The germline V gene provides CDR1 ENHRY and CDR2 SYGVKD. The CDR3 covers 16 residues, taking in both the cysteine and the phenylalanine. Only the CDR3 portion is preserved as DNA: 48 bases, with reading frame beginning at the first base. The V end loses 4 bases and the J end loses 1 base, and a stretch of 13 bases separates them. The sample in question was CD4+ T cells sorted from PBMCs, obtained about 5 days after vaccination. The sequence came from a man in his fifties or sixties who received an inactivated influenza vaccine. Donor details come from another sample of the same person, matched by shared clones. The sequence links TRBV10-3 to TRBJ2-2, with the D call tentatively TRBD1 or TRBD2, each fitting 5 bases. The CDR3 amino acid sequence is: CAISAAGTKNTGELFF. The nucleotide sequence reads as follows: TGTGCCATCAGTGCAGCCGGGACCAAGAACACCGGGGAGCTGTTTTTT.